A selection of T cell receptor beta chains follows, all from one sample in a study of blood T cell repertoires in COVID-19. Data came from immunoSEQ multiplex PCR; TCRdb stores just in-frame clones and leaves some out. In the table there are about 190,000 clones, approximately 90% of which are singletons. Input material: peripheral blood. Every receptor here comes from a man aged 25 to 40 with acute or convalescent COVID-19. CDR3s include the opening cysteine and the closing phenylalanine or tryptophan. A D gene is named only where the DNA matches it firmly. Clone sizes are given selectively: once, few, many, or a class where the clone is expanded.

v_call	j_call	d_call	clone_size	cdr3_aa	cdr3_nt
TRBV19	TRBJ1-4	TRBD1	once	CASKITGGPEKLFF	TGTGCCAGTAAAATAACAGGGGGGCCTGAAAAACTGTTTTTT
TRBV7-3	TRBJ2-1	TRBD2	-	CASKISGSNEQFF	TGTGCCAGCAAGATTAGCGGGAGCAATGAGCAGTTCTTC
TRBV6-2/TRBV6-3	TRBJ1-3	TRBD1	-	CASSPRGRPGNTIYF	TGTGCCAGCAGTCCCAGGGGGCGGCCTGGAAACACCATATATTTT
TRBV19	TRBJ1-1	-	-	CASSTDRSPENTEAFF	TGTGCCAGTAGTACCGACAGGTCGCCTGAGAACACTGAAGCTTTCTTT
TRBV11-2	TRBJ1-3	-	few	CASSRLLSSGNTIYF	TGTGCCAGCAGCAGACTTCTAAGCTCTGGAAACACCATATATTTT
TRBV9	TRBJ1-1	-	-	CASSVVPENTEAFF	TGTGCCAGCAGCGTAGTTCCAGAGAACACTGAAGCTTTCTTT
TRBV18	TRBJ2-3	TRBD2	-	CASSRTSGSTDTQYF	TGTGCCAGCTCTCGGACTAGCGGGAGCACAGATACGCAGTATTTT
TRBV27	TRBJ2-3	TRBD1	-	CASSRPGQAADTQYF	TGTGCCAGCAGTCGCCCGGGACAGGCCGCAGATACGCAGTATTTT
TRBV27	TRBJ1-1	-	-	CASKEFMNTEAFF	TGTGCCAGCAAAGAGTTCATGAACACTGAAGCTTTCTTT
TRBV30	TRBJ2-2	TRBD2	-	CAWGRDLAGSGELFF	TGTGCCTGGGGGAGGGATCTAGCGGGGTCCGGGGAGCTGTTTTTT
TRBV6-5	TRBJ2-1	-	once	CASSYLRDTLEQFF	TGTGCCAGCAGTTATCTTCGGGACACCCTTGAGCAGTTCTTC
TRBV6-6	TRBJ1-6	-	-	CASSYLNSNSPLHF	TGTGCCAGCAGCTACCTAAACTCTAATTCACCCCTCCACTTT
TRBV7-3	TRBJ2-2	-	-	CASSPQTTGELFF	TGTGCCAGCAGCCCGCAGACTACCGGGGAGCTGTTTTTT
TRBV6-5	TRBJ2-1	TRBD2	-	CASSFSGGASEQFF	TGTGCCAGCAGTTTTAGCGGGGGGGCGAGTGAGCAGTTCTTC
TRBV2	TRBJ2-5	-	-	CASREGLNQETQYF	TGTGCCAGCAGAGAGGGATTAAACCAAGAGACCCAGTACTTC
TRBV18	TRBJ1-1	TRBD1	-	CASSKGAETEAFF	TGTGCCAGCTCGAAGGGGGCAGAGACTGAAGCTTTCTTT
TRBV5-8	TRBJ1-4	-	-	CASSLDRVGEKLFF	TGTGCCAGCAGCTTGGACAGGGTCGGTGAAAAACTGTTTTTT
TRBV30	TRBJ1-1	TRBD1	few	CAWQNRGKMNTEAFF	TGTGCCTGGCAAAACAGGGGAAAAATGAACACTGAAGCTTTCTTT
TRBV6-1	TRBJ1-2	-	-	CASSEDSSPNYGYTF	TGTGCCAGCAGTGAGGACAGTTCACCTAACTATGGCTACACCTTC
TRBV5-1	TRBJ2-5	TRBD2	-	CASSFGSGSQETQYF	TGCGCCAGCAGCTTTGGCAGCGGGAGCCAAGAGACCCAGTACTTC
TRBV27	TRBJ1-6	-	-	CASSLVGSSPLHF	TGTGCCAGCAGTTTAGTGGGGAGTTCACCCCTCCACTTT
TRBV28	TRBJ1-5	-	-	CASSRGGIQPQHF	TGTGCCAGCAGTCGAGGGGGTATTCAGCCCCAGCATTTT
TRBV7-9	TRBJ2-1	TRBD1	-	CASSRDRFNGQFF	TGTGCCAGCAGCAGGGACAGGTTTAACGGGCAGTTCTTC
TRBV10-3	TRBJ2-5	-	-	CAISQQETQYF	TGTGCCATTTCCCAGCAAGAGACCCAGTACTTC
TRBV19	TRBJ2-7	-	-	CASSILRDSYEQYF	TGTGCCAGTAGTATTCTCCGGGACTCCTACGAGCAGTACTTC
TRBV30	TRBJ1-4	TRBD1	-	CAWSQQGNEKLFF	TGTGCCTGGAGCCAACAGGGGAATGAAAAACTGTTTTTT
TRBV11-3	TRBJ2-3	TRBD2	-	CASSRTSGGWDTQYF	TGTGCCAGCAGCCGAACTAGCGGGGGGTGGGATACGCAGTATTTT
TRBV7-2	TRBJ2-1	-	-	CASSSAPIRRLGEQFF	TGTGCCAGCAGCTCGGCGCCCATAAGGAGATTAGGTGAGCAGTTCTTC
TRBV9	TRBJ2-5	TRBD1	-	CASSPTPGQTQETQYF	TGTGCCAGCAGCCCAACGCCGGGACAGACCCAAGAGACCCAGTACTTC
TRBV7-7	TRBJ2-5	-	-	CASSPTGGEGGTQYF	TGTGCTAGCAGCCCCACAGGTGGTGAGGGAGGGACCCAGTACTTC
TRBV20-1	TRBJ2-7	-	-	CSASSLVIYEQYF	TGCAGTGCTAGTTCACTAGTAATATACGAGCAGTACTTC
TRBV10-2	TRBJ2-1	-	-	CASSEGRGRNEQFF	TGCGCCAGCAGTGAAGGGCGGGGTAGGAATGAGCAGTTCTTC
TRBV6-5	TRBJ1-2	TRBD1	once	CASSRTGFNYGYTF	TGTGCCAGCAGCCGGACAGGGTTTAACTATGGCTACACCTTC
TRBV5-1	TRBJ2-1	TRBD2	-	CASTTSGGFHEQFF	TGCGCCAGCACGACTAGCGGGGGTTTCCATGAGCAGTTCTTC
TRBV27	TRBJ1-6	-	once	CASSLIGDVTNSPLHF	TGTGCCAGCAGTTTAATAGGGGATGTTACGAATTCACCCCTCCACTTT
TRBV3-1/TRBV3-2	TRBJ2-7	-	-	CASSRGRDSQSYEQYF	TGTGCCAGCAGCCGGGGCCGGGACTCGCAATCCTACGAGCAGTACTTC